The T cell receptor beta chain under discussion was sequenced for a study of blood T cells in healthy people across ages. Study-level points and caveats: Not knowing donor CMV status may have confounded expanded clonotype changes. Age advanced and TCR beta diversity per million T cells fell, roughly linearly. Estimates drawn from one million T cells were deemed to understate diversity.

Germline V CDR1 and CDR2: SGHRS, YFSETQ. The V and J ends lost 3 bases and 3 bases, in that order; junction bases with no gene match: 8. This CDR3 region has 17 residues. A second PCR of about 6 to 12 cycles used a sample-barcoded 5' primer and a J-beta primer mix. TCRdb fed the 5' RACE reads into MiXCR, producing one record per CDR3 protein. Of roughly 1 million distinct CDR3 sequences listed, about 23% are singletons. A remark on this clonotype: Its specificity is not known.

This same sample was also taken into another study, of T cells of mothers and their children.

The sequenced sample was blood. This TCR derives from a girl aged 2-10 years in good health. The rearrangement links TRBV5-1 to TRBJ2-7; 14 bases map to TRBD2. As DNA, the CDR3 is TGCGCCAGCAGCTCGGGGACTAGCGGGAGAATAGTCTACGAGCAGTACTTC. Translating gives CASSSGTSGRIVYEQYF.